These 3 T cell receptor beta chains were all obtained from the same sample, sequenced in a study of CD8 T cells in Susac syndrome. When the RNA was reverse transcribed, random hexamers were used with an input of 0.5 to 1 ug. TCRdb re-derived calls from the immunoSEQ multiplex PCR reads in MiXCR, one entry per CDR3 protein. Among approximately 190,000 distinct CDR3 sequences, almost 96% were seen once, and the ten largest hold approximately 0.089%. Sequenced: CD4+ T cells from PBMCs. The receptors shown here come from a human donor with Susac syndrome.

This sequence joins TRBV10-2 and TRBJ2-5, with 11 bases aligning to TRBD2. V shed 4 bases and J 9 bases; nucleotides not matched to a gene: 10. There are 15 residues in the CDR3. Germline-derived CDR1 and CDR2 are WSHSY and SAAADI. The CDR3 is CASSGWTSGRGAQYF. The DNA for the CDR3 is TGCGCCAGCAGTGGCTGGACTAGCGGGCGTGGGGCCCAGTACTTC.

The V call is TRBV12-3 or TRBV12-4, the J call TRBJ1-5; D possibly corresponds to TRBD1 (5 bases). CDR3 size: 13 residues. The V end lost 6 bases, the J end lost 7 bases, and 13 bases lay between the germline ends. DNA for the CDR3: TGTGCCAGCAGCCCCAGTTGGGGGCAGCCCCAGCATTTT. As protein: CASSPSWGQPQHF.

The chain carries TRBV5-1 and TRBJ2-1; 10 bases agree with TRBD2. Trimming removed 3 bases from V and 1 base from J; junction bases left unmatched: 4. There are 16 residues in the CDR3. Germline V gene lookup returns CDR1 SGHRS and CDR2 YFSETQ. CDR3 sequence reads: CASSSQGLASYNEQFF. The CDR3 coding sequence is TGCGCCAGCAGCTCGCAGGGACTAGCGTCCTACAATGAGCAGTTCTTC.